This T cell receptor beta chain was sequenced during a study of blood T cells in healthy people across ages (dated by TCRdb to 2015 to 2017). Turning to the overall study: Template switching captured roughly one uniquely barcoded TCR beta cDNA molecule per two T cells in model experiments. Age-related changes in TCR beta repertoire diversity were measured in the study by deep sequencing normalized with unique cDNA molecular identifiers. The donors were divided into four age groups: young (average approximately 17 years), middle-aged (about 40), aged (around 67) and long-lived (about 84). To avoid experimental bias, donors of different ages were spread randomly across the sequencing lanes. The study analyzed two additional independent replicas of 1 million unique cDNA reads from the same blood draw for two donors, one aged 18 to 30 and one aged 80 or older.

According to the germline V gene (reference sequence), CDR1 reads DFQATT and CDR2 reads SNEGSKA. Trimmed from V: 5 bases; trimmed from J: 4 bases; junction bases lacking a gene match: 7. CDR3 length: 13 amino acids, cysteine to phenylalanine. The kept DNA is CDR3 alone, 39 bases in frame from the first base. What the research found in general, with its limitations: Compared with the aged group, more naive CD4+ T cells, fewer expanded clones and increased TCR diversity were shown by the long-lived group, suggesting age selection. Because donor CMV infection status was unknown, age-related changes in expanded clonotypes were potentially confounded. Conclusive comparison of naive and antigen-experienced compartments was prevented by the profiling of bulk unsorted PBMCs. The percentage of naive T cells measured by flow cytometry correlated strongly with observed TCR beta diversity. As age increased, observed TCR beta diversity per million T cells dropped in a roughly linear way, and a significant reduction was already evident by age 40. Estimates of total diversity based on one million sequenced T cells were considered lower bounds and underestimates.

The 39 donors, aged about 6 to 100 years, were systemically healthy Caucasian individuals from Russia. Each donor gave about 9.8 milliliters of peripheral blood, drawn into EDTA-treated Vacutainer tubes. Ficoll-Paque density-gradient centrifugation was used to isolate PBMCs, with at least 7 million obtained per sample. Trizol reagent was used to extract total RNA from the PBMCs, yielding at least 5.5 micrograms per sample. Naive CD45RAhigh/CD27high T cell percentages were measured by flow cytometry on a PBMC aliquot from every donor. This clonotype was picked up a small number of times. Its specific antigen is unknown. No qualities accompany the bases; no much larger clone lies one base away. Receptor amplification or capture employed 5' RACE. Sequencing took place on an Illumina HiSeq 2500. A second PCR of roughly 7 to 11 cycles was performed with a sample-barcoded 5' primer and a J-beta primer mix. A unique molecular identifier was introduced onto each TCR beta cDNA molecule by a template-switch 5' adaptor carrying 12 random nucleotides. Each sample yielded at least 2.5 million CDR3-containing paired-end reads. First-strand cDNA synthesis was performed from all RNA using the Mint cDNA synthesis kit, with priming by a TRBC-specific oligonucleotide. Following uracil-DNA glycosylase treatment, all cDNA underwent a first 18-cycle PCR with the universal primers M1SS and BC2_uni_R. For the original study's pipeline: For normalization, 1 million high-quality reads, each with a distinct molecular identifier, were randomly selected from each sample. Instead of being binned into consensus sequences, reads that shared molecular identifiers were thrown out. MiTCR, with a Q25 quality threshold and the strictest error-elimination algorithm, was used for CDR3 identification, clonotype clustering and error correction. A nonparametric unseen species model with Euler transformation was used to estimate a lower bound on total TCR beta diversity. TCRdb passed the public sequencing reads through fastp at Q25 and MiXCR, retaining productive beta sequences. Each entry merges the rows of one CDR3 protein and shows their most common DNA and genes. These V and J calls originate from TCRdb's pipeline instead of the authors' own analysis. The sample has 910,000 or so distinct CDR3 sequences on record, just over 50% of them singletons. Around a fifth of the sample is held by the ten biggest clonotypes.

The chain employs TRBV20-1 and TRBJ2-5; 7 junctional bases match TRBD2. The specimen was blood. The source is an older woman in good health. In nucleotide form, the sequence is TGCAGTGCTTTCCGACTAGCAGGAGAGACCCAGTACTTC. It encodes CSAFRLAGETQYF.